The source of this T cell receptor (beta chain) is a study of cytomegalovirus exposure and HLA in healthy donors. The ends lost 1 base at V and 4 bases at J; junction bases unmatched: 3. The germline gives CDR1 MGHRA, CDR2 YSYEKL. This CDR3 is built from 15 residues. Sampled while nominally healthy, donors likely had unrecorded immune exposures. The PCR used 60 Vbeta and 13 Jbeta primers. TCRdb's copy holds only in-frame clones and misses some; the assay was immunoSEQ multiplex PCR. The profile covers under 150,000 clones, with just under 85% appearing a single time and under 3% taken by the ten largest.

The sample comprised PBMCs. J is TRBJ1-4 and V is TRBV4-1, with 7 bases identical to TRBD1. The sequence came from a boy aged 2 to 10 in good health and CMV-seronegative. CDR3 in DNA: TGCGCCAGCAGCCAAGTACAGGGGAATAATGAAAAACTGTTTTTT. Amino acid sequence: CASSQVQGNNEKLFF.